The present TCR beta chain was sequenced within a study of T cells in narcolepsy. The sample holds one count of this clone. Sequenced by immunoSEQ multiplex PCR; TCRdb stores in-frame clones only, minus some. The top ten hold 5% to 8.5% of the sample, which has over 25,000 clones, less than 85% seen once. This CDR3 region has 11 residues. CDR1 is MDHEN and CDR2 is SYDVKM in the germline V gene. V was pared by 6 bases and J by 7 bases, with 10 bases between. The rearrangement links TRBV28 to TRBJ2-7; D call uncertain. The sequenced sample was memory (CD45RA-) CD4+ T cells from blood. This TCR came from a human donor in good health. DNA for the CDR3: TGTGCCAGCAGACTGCTGGGAGAGCAGTACTTC. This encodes CASRLLGEQYF.